This TCR beta chain originates from a study of cytomegalovirus exposure and HLA in healthy donors. 13 Jbeta primers and 60 Vbeta primers were used for the PCR. Produced via immunoSEQ multiplex PCR; TCRdb's table is partial and in-frame only. The data show under 150,000 clones, around 75% seen once. Germline V gene data show CDR1 as SGHDT and CDR2 as YYEEEE. V gave up 1 base and J gave up 14 bases, with 10 bases separating them. The CDR3 has 11 residues. Sequenced: PBMCs. This clonotype was obtained from a woman in her forties or fifties in good health and CMV-seropositive. The V gene is TRBV5-6, the J gene TRBJ2-1; weak D call: TRBD2 (5 bases). CDR3 bases: TGTGCCAGCAGCTTGTGGGAGACCAAGTTCTTC. It specifies CASSLWETKFF.